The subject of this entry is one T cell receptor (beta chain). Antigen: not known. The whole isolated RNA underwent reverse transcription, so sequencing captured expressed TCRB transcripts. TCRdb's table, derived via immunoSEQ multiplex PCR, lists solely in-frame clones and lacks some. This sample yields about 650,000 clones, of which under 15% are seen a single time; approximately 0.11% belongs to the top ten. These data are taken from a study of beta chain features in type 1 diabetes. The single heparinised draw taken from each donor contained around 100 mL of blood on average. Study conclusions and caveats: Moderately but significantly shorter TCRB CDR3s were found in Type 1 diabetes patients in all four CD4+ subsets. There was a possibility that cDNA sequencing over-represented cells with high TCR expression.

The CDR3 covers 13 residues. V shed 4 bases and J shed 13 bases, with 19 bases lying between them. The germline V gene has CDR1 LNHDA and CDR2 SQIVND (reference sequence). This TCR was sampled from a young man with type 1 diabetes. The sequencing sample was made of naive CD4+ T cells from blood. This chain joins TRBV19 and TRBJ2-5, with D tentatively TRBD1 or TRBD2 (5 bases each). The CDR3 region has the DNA TGTGCCAGTAGTACCAAGGACACCCGAGGGCTGTACTTC. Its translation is CASSTKDTRGLYF.